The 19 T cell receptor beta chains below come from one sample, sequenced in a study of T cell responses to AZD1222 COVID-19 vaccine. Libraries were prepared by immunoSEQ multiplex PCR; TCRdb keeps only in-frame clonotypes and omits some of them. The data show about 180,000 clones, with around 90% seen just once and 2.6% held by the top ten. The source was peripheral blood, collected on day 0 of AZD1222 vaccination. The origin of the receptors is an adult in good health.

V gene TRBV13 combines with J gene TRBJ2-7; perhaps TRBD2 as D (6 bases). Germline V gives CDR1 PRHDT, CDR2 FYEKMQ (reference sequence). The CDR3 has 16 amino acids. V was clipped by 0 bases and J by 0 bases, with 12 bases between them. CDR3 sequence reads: CASSLGEGRYSYEQYF. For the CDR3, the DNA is TGTGCCAGCAGCTTAGGGGAGGGACGCTACTCCTACGAGCAGTACTTC.

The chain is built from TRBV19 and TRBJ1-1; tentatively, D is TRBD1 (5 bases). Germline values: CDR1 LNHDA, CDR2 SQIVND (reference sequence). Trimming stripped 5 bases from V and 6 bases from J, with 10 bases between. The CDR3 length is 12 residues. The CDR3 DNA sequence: TGTGCCAGTAGTCATAGGGGCTCTGAAGCTTTCTTT. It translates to CASSHRGSEAFF.

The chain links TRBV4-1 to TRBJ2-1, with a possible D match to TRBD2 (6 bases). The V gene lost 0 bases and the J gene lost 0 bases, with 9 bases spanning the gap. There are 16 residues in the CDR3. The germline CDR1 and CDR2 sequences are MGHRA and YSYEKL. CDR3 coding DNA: TGCGCCAGCAGCCAAGATTGGAGGGCCTCCTACAATGAGCAGTTCTTC. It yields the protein CASSQDWRASYNEQFF.

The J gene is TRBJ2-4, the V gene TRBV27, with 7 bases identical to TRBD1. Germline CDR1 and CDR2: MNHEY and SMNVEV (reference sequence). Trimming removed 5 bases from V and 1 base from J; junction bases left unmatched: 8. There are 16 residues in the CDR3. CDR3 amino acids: CASSLTGVRAKNIQYF. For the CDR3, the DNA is TGTGCCAGCAGTCTAACAGGGGTGAGGGCCAAAAACATTCAGTACTTC.

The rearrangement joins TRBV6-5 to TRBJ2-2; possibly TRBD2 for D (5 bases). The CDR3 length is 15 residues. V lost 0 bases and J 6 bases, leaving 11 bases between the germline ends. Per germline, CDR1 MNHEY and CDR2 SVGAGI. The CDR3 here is CASSYSASFPGELFF. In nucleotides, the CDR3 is TGTGCCAGCAGTTACTCGGCTAGCTTCCCCGGGGAGCTGTTTTTT.

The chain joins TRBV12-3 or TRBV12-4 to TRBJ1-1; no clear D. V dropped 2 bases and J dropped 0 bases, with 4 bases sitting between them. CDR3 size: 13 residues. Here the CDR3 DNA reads TGTGCCAGCAGTTTACAGGTGAACACTGAAGCTTTCTTT. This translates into CASSLQVNTEAFF.

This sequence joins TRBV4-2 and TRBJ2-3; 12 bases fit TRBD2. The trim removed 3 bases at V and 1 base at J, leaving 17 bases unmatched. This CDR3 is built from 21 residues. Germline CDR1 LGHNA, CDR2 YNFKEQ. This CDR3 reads CASSQGGTSGLMVRGTDTQYF. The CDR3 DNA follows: TGTGCCAGCAGCCAGGGGGGGACTAGCGGGCTTATGGTTCGTGGCACAGATACGCAGTATTTT.

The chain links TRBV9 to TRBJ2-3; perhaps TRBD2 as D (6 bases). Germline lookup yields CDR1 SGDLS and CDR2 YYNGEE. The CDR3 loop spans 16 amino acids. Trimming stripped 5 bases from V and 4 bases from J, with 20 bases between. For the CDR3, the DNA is TGTGCCAGCAGTTACCGGGAGACGAGCGGTTCAGATACGCAGTATTTT. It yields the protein CASSYRETSGSDTQYF.

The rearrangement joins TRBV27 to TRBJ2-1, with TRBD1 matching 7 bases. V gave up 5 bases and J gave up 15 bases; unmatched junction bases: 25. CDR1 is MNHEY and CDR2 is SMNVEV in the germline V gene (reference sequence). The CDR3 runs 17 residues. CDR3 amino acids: CASSPSLKGPGQAKGFF. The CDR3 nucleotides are TGTGCCAGCAGTCCTTCCCTCAAAGGGCCCGGACAGGCCAAAGGGTTCTTC.

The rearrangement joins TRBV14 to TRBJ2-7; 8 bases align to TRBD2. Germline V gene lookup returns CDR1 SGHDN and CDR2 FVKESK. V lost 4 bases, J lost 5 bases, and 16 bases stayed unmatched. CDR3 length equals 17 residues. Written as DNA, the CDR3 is TGTGCCAGCAGCCCCGGCCTCGGGAGGGGACGGGGACACGAGCAGTACTTC. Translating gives CASSPGLGRGRGHEQYF.

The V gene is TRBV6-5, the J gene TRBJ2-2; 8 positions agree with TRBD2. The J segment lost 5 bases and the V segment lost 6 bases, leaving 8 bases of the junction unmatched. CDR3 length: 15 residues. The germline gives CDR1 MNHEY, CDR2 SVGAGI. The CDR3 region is CASRSRTSRTGELFF. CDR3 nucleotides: TGTGCCAGCAGATCCAGGACTAGCAGGACCGGGGAGCTGTTTTTT.

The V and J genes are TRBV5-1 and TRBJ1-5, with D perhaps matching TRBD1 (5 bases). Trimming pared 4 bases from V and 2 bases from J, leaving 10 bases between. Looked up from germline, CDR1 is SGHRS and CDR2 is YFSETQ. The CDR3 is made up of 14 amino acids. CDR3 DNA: TGCGCCAGCAGCAATGGGGGTGGCAATCAGCCCCAGCATTTT. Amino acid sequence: CASSNGGGNQPQHF.

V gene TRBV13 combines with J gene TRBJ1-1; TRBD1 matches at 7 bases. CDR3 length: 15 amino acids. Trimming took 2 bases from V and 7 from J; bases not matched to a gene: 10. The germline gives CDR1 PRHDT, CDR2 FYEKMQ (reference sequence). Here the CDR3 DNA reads TGTGCCAGCAGCTTACGGGCCCGGGGACAGCTTGAAGCTTTCTTT. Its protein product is CASSLRARGQLEAFF.

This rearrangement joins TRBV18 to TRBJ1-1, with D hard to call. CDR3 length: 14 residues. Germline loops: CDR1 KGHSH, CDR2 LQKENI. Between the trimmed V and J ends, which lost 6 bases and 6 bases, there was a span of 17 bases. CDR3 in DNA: TGTGCCAGCTCCCCCGACACTTTGGAACCTGAAGCTTTCTTT. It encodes CASSPDTLEPEAFF.

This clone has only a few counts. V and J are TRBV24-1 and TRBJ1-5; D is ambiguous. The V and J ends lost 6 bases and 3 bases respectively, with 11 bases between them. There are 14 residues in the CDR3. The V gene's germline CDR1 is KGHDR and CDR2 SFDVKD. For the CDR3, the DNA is TGTGCCACCAGTTCCGGTCCGAACAATCAGCCCCAGCATTTT. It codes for CATSSGPNNQPQHF.

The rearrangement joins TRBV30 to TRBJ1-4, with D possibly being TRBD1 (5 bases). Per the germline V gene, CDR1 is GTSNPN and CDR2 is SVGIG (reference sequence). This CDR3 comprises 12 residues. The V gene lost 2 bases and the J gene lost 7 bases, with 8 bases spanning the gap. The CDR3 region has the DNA TGTGCCTGGAGTTTGGGGGTTGAAAAACTGTTTTTT. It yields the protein CAWSLGVEKLFF.

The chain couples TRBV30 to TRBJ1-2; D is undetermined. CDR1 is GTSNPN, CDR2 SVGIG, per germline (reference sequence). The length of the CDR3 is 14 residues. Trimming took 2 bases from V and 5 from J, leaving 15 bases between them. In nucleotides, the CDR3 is TGTGCCTGGAGTCCGACTGGAGCAGAGTATGGCTACACCTTC. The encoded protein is CAWSPTGAEYGYTF. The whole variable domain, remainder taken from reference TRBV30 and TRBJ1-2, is SQTIHQWPATLVQPVGSPLSLECTVEGTSNPNLYWYRQAAGRGLQLLFYSVGIGQISSEVPQNLSASRPQDRQFILSSKKLLLSDSGFYLCAWSPTGAEYGYTFGSGTRLTVV.

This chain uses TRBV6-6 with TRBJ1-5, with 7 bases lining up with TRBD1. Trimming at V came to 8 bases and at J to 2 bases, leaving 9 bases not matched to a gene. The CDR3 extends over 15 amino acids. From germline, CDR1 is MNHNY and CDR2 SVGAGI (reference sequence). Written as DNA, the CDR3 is TGTGCCAGCCAGGCACAGGGGAGGGGCAATCAGCCCCAGCATTTT. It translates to CASQAQGRGNQPQHF.

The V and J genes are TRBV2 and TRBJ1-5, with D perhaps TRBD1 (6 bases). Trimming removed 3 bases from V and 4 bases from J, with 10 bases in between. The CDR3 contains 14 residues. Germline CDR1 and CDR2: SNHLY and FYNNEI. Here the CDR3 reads CASSEGARNQPQHF. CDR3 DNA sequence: TGTGCCAGCAGTGAGGGGGCGCGTAATCAGCCCCAGCATTTT.